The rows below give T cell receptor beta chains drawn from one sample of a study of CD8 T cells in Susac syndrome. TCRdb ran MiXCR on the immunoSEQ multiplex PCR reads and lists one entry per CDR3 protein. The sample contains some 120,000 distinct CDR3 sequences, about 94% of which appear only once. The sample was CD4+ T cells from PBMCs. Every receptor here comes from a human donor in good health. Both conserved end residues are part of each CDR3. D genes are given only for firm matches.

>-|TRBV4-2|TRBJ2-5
CATRPGSSETQYF
TGTGCCACCCGGCCCGGGAGTAGCGAGACCCAGTACTTC
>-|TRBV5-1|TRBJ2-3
CASSLQWGPTDTQYF
TGCGCCAGCAGCCTACAGTGGGGTCCGACAGATACGCAGTATTTT
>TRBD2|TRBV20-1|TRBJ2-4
CSARDAAAGGAKNIQYF
TGCAGTGCTAGAGATGCTGCCGCGGGAGGGGCCAAAAACATTCAGTACTTC
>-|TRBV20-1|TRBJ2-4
CSASGLAKNIQYF
TGCAGTGCTTCCGGTCTAGCCAAAAACATTCAGTACTTC
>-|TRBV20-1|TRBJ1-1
CSARDAWGSAFF
TGCAGTGCTAGAGACGCCTGGGGCTCAGCTTTCTTT
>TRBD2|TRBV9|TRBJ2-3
CASSAGLAENTDTQYF
TGTGCCAGCAGCGCCGGACTAGCGGAGAACACAGATACGCAGTATTTT
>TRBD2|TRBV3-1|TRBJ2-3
CASSPGLADLTDTQYF
TGTGCCAGCAGCCCGGGACTAGCGGATCTTACAGATACGCAGTATTTT
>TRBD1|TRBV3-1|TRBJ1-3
CASSQGQLSGNTIYF
TGTGCCAGCAGCCAGGGACAGCTCTCTGGAAACACCATATATTTT
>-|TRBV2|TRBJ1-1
CASRRQFMNTEAFF
TGTGCCAGCAGACGACAGTTCATGAACACTGAAGCTTTCTTT
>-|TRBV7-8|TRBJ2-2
CASSLARSRDGGELFF
TGTGCCAGCAGCTTAGCCCGGTCCCGGGACGGCGGGGAGCTGTTTTTT
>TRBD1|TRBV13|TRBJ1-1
CASSHQGATEAFF
TGTGCCAGCAGTCATCAGGGGGCCACTGAAGCTTTCTTT
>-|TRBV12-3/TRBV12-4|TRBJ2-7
CASSTRQVDEQYF
TGTGCCAGCAGTACCCGACAGGTCGACGAGCAGTACTTC
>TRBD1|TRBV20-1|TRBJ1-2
CSARAHRDRGSGYTF
TGCAGTGCTAGAGCCCACCGGGACAGAGGGTCAGGCTACACCTTC
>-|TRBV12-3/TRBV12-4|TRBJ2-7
CASSPTGFQTYEQYF
TGTGCCAGCAGCCCTACAGGGTTTCAGACCTACGAGCAGTACTTC
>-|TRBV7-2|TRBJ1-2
CASSYLGFAYGYTF
TGTGCCAGCAGCTACCTCGGGTTTGCCTATGGCTACACCTTC
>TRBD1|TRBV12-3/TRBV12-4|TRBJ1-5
CASSLGGGMGINQPQHF
TGTGCCAGCAGTTTAGGAGGGGGCATGGGGATTAATCAGCCCCAGCATTTT